This T cell receptor (beta chain) was identified during a study of cytomegalovirus exposure and HLA in healthy donors. From germline, CDR1 is SGHDN and CDR2 FVKESK. The CDR3 totals 12 residues. Sequencing was performed with immunoSEQ multiplex PCR; in TCRdb, only in-frame clones are kept and a portion is missing. The table shows fewer than 120,000 clones, with 89% occurring only once. This clone was observed a handful of times. Compared with germline, one end of the junction differs, possibly owing to a read error. Sequencing was carried out using PBMCs. V gene TRBV14 combines with J gene TRBJ1-2; D unresolved. The TCR originated in a woman between 18 and 29 years old in good health and CMV-seronegative. CDR3 in DNA: TGTGCCAGCAGCCCGGACTCCCGCAGCCTGCATTTC. As protein: CASSPDSRSLHF.